The clone carrying this TCR beta chain is medium-sized in the sample. This specimen comes from a study of blood T cell repertoires in COVID-19. Study as a whole: COVID-19 samples collected from the United States, Italy and Spain covered acute and convalescent phases.

Per the germline V gene, CDR1 is SGHDT and CDR2 is YYEEEE. The germline V and J ends were trimmed by 3 bases and 4 bases, with 13 bases remaining between them. The CDR3 has 14 residues. Generated by immunoSEQ multiplex PCR, the TCRdb table keeps only in-frame clones and is missing some. The table includes 75,000 or so clones, about 85% detected once. The sequence came from a man aged 55 to 70 with active or convalescent COVID-19. Material for sequencing was peripheral blood. V usage is TRBV5-6 and J usage is TRBJ1-2; TRBD1 might be the D (5 bases). The CDR3 reads CASSWRDQFYGYTF. In DNA form, the CDR3 reads TGTGCCAGCAGCTGGCGGGACCAATTCTATGGCTACACCTTC.